Listed here are 18 T cell receptor beta chains from one sample, sequenced in a study of blood T cell repertoires in COVID-19. Using immunoSEQ multiplex PCR, the repertoire was profiled, and TCRdb retains in-frame clones only, with some absent. This repertoire shows around 310,000 clones, around nine tenths found once; its top ten account for 8% to 10%. Sequences were obtained from PBMCs or T cells enriched from blood (not recorded which). The receptors here all came from a woman in her forties who had recovered from COVID-19.

This clone was counted between two and nine times. This chain uses TRBV5-1 with TRBJ2-5, with 10 bases that match TRBD2. Per the germline V gene, CDR1 is SGHRS and CDR2 is YFSETQ. Losses at the gene ends were 0 bases for V and 3 bases for J; bases not matched to a gene: 11. CDR3 length equals 18 residues. The CDR3 nucleotides read TGCGCCAGCAGCTTGGTGGCTAGCGGGGGTGGTCGGGAAGAGACCCAGTACTTC. Translated, it gives CASSLVASGGGREETQYF.

The CDR3 DNA reads as TGTGCCTGGAGTGAGGGGATCTATGGCTACACCTTC. Translating it yields CAWSEGIYGYTF. This chain connects TRBV30 to TRBJ1-2, with a possible D match to TRBD1 (5 bases). Germline assignment: CDR1 GTSNPN and CDR2 SVGIG (reference sequence). Between the trimmed V and J ends, which lost 1 base and 4 bases, there was a span of 7 bases. CDR3 size: 12 residues.

The V gene is TRBV4-2, the J gene TRBJ2-3, with TRBD2 matching over 10 bases. Trimming cost V 0 bases and J 3 bases; bases outside gene matches: 18. This CDR3 is built from 21 residues. CDR1 is LGHNA and CDR2 is YNFKEQ in the germline V gene. The CDR3 spells CASSQDILMRAGGPKTDTQYF. The CDR3 nucleotides read TGTGCCAGCAGCCAAGATATTTTGATGCGAGCGGGAGGGCCGAAGACAGATACGCAGTATTTT.

V gene TRBV7-9 combines with J gene TRBJ1-5; 11 bases align to TRBD1. Germline V CDR1 and CDR2: SEHNR, FQNEAQ (reference sequence). Unmatched junction bases numbered 5, after V lost 1 base and J lost 0 bases. This CDR3 has 18 residues. The CDR3, as DNA: TGTGCCAGCAGCTTAGGCGGACAGGGGGCTGTTAGCAATCAGCCCCAGCATTTT. Amino acids: CASSLGGQGAVSNQPQHF.

The chain couples TRBV29-1 to TRBJ2-1; 10 nucleotides line up with TRBD2. CDR3 length: 15 residues. The V gene end was trimmed by 3 bases and the J gene end by 6 bases; junction bases not matched to a gene: 8. Germline CDR1 SQVTM, CDR2 ANQGSEA. DNA for the CDR3: TGCAGCGTTGAGAGGCCTAGCGGGAGACGCAATGAGCAGTTCTTC. Translated: CSVERPSGRRNEQFF.

V usage is TRBV29-1 and J usage is TRBJ2-7, with no clear D. The CDR3 runs 13 residues. Germline loops: CDR1 SQVTM, CDR2 ANQGSEA. The V end lost 0 bases, the J end lost 1 base, and 7 bases lay between the germline ends. In nucleotides, the CDR3 is TGCAGCGTTGAAGATCAGGAATCCTACGAGCAGTACTTC. Its protein is CSVEDQESYEQYF.

This sequence joins TRBV7-3 and TRBJ2-1; 12 bases align to TRBD2. The germline CDR1 and CDR2 sequences are SGHTA and FQGTGA. With V trimmed by 4 bases and J by 4 bases, 11 bases remained unmatched. This CDR3 has 18 residues. The CDR3 reads CASSSSGTSGLAYNEQFF. The CDR3 DNA follows: TGTGCCAGCAGCTCGTCCGGGACTAGCGGGCTCGCTTACAATGAGCAGTTCTTC.

CDR3 residues: CASSQDGDTSYEQYF. The CDR3 nucleotides read TGCGCCAGCAGCCAAGATGGGGACACCTCCTACGAGCAGTACTTC. This sequence joins TRBV4-3 and TRBJ2-7; D is possibly TRBD1 (6 bases). CDR3 length equals 15 residues. Germline values: CDR1 LGHNA, CDR2 YSLEER. V lost 0 bases and J lost 0, with 9 bases in between.

This clone was seen more than once but under ten times. Within the sample, other DNA sequences also encode this same CDR3. This chain joins TRBV27 and TRBJ2-6; no clear D gene. This CDR3 region has 13 residues. The germline gives CDR1 MNHEY, CDR2 SMNVEV (reference sequence). Deletions cut 6 bases from V and 0 bases from J, with 3 bases between. Here the CDR3 reads CASSLSGANVLTF. CDR3 sequence (DNA): TGTGCCAGCAGCCTCTCTGGGGCCAACGTCCTGACTTTC.

The V gene is TRBV11-2, the J gene TRBJ2-7; D is unresolved. The CDR3 runs 13 residues. The V and J ends lost 5 bases and 3 bases respectively, with 11 bases between them. The germline gives CDR1 SGHAT, CDR2 FQNNGV. In DNA, the CDR3 is TGTGCCAGCAGCCGCTTTCGGAGCTACGAGCAGTACTTC. Protein product: CASSRFRSYEQYF.

This chain uses TRBV30 with TRBJ2-3; D not resolved. V was pared by 2 bases and J by 3 bases, with 15 bases between. CDR1 is GTSNPN, CDR2 SVGIG, per germline (reference sequence). The CDR3 contains 15 residues. The DNA for the CDR3 is TGTGCCTGGAGTATTCTTCCCAGATTTACAGATACGCAGTATTTT. This translates into CAWSILPRFTDTQYF.

The gene calls are TRBV7-3 and TRBJ1-3; TRBD1 matches 8 bases. V dropped 2 bases and J dropped 4; count of bases not matched to a gene: 4. This CDR3 has 15 residues. Germline CDR1 reads SGHTA; CDR2 reads FQGTGA. In DNA, the CDR3 is TGTGCCAGCAGCTTACAGGGGGCGCCGGGAAACACCATATATTTT. It yields the protein CASSLQGAPGNTIYF.

This rearrangement joins TRBV2 to TRBJ2-7; 8 nucleotides align to TRBD1. CDR1 and CDR2 (germline): SNHLY, FYNNEI. V was pared by 9 bases and J by 3 bases, with 4 bases of the junction left unmatched. This CDR3 is 12 amino acids long. This chain's CDR3 is CASNGQGYEQYF. As DNA, the CDR3 is TGTGCCAGTAACGGACAGGGCTACGAGCAGTACTTC. The entire variable domain, with the rest obtained from reference TRBV2 and TRBJ2-7, is as follows: EPEVTQTPSHQVTQMGQEVILRCVPISNHLYFYWYRQILGQKVEFLVSFYNNEISEKSEIFDDQFSVERPDGSNFTLKIRSTKLEDSAMYFCASNGQGYEQYFGPGTRLTVT.

The chain uses TRBV15 and TRBJ2-7; TRBD1 matches 9 bases. J lost 5 bases, V lost 2 bases, and 13 bases had no gene match. Germline loops: CDR1 LNHNV, CDR2 YYDKDF (reference sequence). The CDR3 contains 17 residues. The CDR3 loop is CATSRSFGTGLANEQYF. The CDR3, as DNA: TGTGCCACCAGCAGATCCTTCGGGACAGGGCTAGCGAACGAGCAGTACTTC. Variable domain in full (rest from reference TRBV15 and TRBJ2-7): DAMVIQNPRYQVTQFGKPVTLSCSQTLNHNVMYWYQQKSSQAPKLLFHYYDKDFNNEADTPDNFQSRRPNTSFCFLDIRSPGLGDTAMYLCATSRSFGTGLANEQYFGPGTRLTVT.

The table lists this clone with a few counts. The chain couples TRBV29-1 to TRBJ1-1, with 7 bases lining up with TRBD1. Germline assignment: CDR1 SQVTM and CDR2 ANQGSEA. The trim removed 7 bases at V and 4 bases at J, leaving 3 bases unmatched. The CDR3 covers 11 residues. This chain's CDR3 is CSGYRGTEAFF. Here the CDR3 DNA reads TGCAGCGGGTACAGGGGCACTGAAGCTTTCTTT.

V is TRBV4-2 and J is TRBJ2-3; D is undetermined. In germline, CDR1 is LGHNA, CDR2 YNFKEQ. V lost 3 bases and J lost 0, with 10 bases in between. This CDR3 contains 15 residues. The CDR3 protein is CASSQERTSTDTQYF. In DNA, the CDR3 is TGTGCCAGCAGCCAGGAGCGTACTAGCACAGATACGCAGTATTTT.

The rearrangement links TRBV5-1 to TRBJ1-1; D remains unclear. CDR3 length: 14 amino acids. Trimming removed 4 bases at V and 0 bases at J, with 10 bases between. Germline CDR1 SGHRS, CDR2 YFSETQ. The CDR3 coding sequence is TGCGCCAGCAGCGGCCGCTCATTGAACACTGAAGCTTTCTTT. Translation gives CASSGRSLNTEAFF.

The table lists this clone with a count of one. The chain is built from TRBV19 and TRBJ2-7; D possibly corresponds to TRBD2 (6 bases). From germline, CDR1 is LNHDA and CDR2 SQIVND (reference sequence). The germline V and J ends were trimmed by 4 bases and 4 bases, with 14 bases remaining between them. CDR3 length equals 14 residues. CDR3 coding DNA: TGTGCCAGTAGTAGAAGTTTCCGGGGGTACGAGCAGTACTTC. This codes for CASSRSFRGYEQYF. Full variable domain (remainder filled in from reference TRBV19 and TRBJ2-7): DGGITQSPKYLFRKEGQNVTLSCEQNLNHDAMYWYRQDPGQGLRLIYYSQIVNDFQKGDIAEGYSVSREKKESFPLTVTSAQKNPTAFYLCASSRSFRGYEQYFGPGTRLTVT.